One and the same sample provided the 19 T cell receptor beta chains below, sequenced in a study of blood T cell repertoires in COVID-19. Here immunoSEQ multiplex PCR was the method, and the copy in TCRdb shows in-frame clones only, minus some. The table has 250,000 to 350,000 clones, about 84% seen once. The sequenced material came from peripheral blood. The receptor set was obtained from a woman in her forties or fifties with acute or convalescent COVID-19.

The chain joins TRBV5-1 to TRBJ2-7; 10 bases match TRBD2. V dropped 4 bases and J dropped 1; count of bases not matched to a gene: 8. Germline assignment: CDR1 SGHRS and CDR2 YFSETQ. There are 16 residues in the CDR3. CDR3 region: CASSGSTSGISYEQYF. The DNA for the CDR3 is TGCGCCAGCAGCGGTTCCACTAGCGGGATATCCTACGAGCAGTACTTC.

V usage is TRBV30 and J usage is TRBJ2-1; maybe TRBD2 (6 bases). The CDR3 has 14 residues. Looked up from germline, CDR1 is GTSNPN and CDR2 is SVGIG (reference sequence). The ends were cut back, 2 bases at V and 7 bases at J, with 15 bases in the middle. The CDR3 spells CAWSPVAARNEQFF. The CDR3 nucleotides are TGTGCCTGGAGTCCTGTAGCGGCCCGGAATGAGCAGTTCTTC.

The CDR3 coding sequence is TGTGCCAGCAGCGATAGACAGGGGGCAAATATCTACAATGAGCAGTTCTTC. Translated, it gives CASSDRQGANIYNEQFF. The genes are TRBV7-2 and TRBJ2-1, with 10 bases fitting TRBD1. The junction had 10 bases not matched to a gene; V was cut back by 5 bases and J by 3 bases. There are 17 residues in the CDR3. The germline CDR1 and CDR2 sequences are SGHTA and FQGNSA.

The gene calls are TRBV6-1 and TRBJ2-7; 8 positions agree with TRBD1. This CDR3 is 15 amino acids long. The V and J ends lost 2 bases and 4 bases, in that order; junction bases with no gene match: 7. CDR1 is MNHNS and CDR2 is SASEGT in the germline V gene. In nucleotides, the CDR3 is TGTGCCAGCAGTGAATTTCGGACAGGGCCGTACGAGCAGTACTTC. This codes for CASSEFRTGPYEQYF.

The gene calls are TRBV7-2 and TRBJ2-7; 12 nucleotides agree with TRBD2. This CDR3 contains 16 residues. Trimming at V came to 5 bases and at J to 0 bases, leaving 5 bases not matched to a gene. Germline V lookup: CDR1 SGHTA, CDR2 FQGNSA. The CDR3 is CASSPGLAGFSYEQYF. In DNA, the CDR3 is TGTGCCAGCAGCCCGGGACTAGCGGGTTTCTCCTACGAGCAGTACTTC. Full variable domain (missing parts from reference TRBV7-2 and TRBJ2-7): GAGVSQSPSNKVTEKGKDVELRCDPISGHTALYWYRQSLGQGLEFLIYFQGNSAPDKSGLPSDRFSAERTGGSVSTLTIQRTQQEDSAVYLCASSPGLAGFSYEQYFGPGTRLTVT.

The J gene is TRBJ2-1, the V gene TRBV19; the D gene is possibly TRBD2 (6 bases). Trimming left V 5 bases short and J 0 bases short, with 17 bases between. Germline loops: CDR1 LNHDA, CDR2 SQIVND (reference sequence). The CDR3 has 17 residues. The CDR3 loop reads CASSAGVGGSSYNEQFF. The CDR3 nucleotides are TGTGCCAGTAGTGCTGGGGTGGGGGGTAGCTCCTACAATGAGCAGTTCTTC.

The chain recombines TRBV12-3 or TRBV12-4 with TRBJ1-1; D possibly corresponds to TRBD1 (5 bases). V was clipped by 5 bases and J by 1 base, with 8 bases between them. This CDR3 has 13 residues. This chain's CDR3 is CASSVTANTEAFF. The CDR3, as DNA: TGTGCCAGCAGTGTGACAGCGAACACTGAAGCTTTCTTT.

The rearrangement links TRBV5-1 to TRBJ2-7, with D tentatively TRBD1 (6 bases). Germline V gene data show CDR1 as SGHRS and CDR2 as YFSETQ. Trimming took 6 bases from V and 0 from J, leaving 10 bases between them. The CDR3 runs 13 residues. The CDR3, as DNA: TGCGCCAGCAATGGGGGCAGCTCCTACGAGCAGTACTTC. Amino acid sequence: CASNGGSSYEQYF.

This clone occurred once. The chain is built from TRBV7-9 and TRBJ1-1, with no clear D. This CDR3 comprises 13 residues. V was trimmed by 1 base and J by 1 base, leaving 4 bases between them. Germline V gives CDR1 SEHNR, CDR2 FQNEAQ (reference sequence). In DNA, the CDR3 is TGTGCCAGCAGCTTAGGGGCGAACACTGAAGCTTTCTTT. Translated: CASSLGANTEAFF. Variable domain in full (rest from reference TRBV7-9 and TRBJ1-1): DTGVSQNPRHKITKRGQNVTFRCDPISEHNRLYWYRQTLGQGPEFLTYFQNEAQLEKSRLLSDRFSAERPKGSFSTLEIQRTEQGDSAMYLCASSLGANTEAFFGQGTRLTVV.

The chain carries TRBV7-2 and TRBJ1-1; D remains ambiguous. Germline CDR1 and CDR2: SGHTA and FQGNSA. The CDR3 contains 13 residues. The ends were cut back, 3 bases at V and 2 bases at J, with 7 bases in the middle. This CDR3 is CASSFAGNTEAFF. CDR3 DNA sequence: TGTGCCAGCAGCTTTGCGGGTAACACTGAAGCTTTCTTT. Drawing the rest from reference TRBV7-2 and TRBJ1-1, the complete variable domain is GAGVSQSPSNKVTEKGKDVELRCDPISGHTALYWYRQSLGQGLEFLIYFQGNSAPDKSGLPSDRFSAERTGGSVSTLTIQRTQQEDSAVYLCASSFAGNTEAFFGQGTRLTVV.

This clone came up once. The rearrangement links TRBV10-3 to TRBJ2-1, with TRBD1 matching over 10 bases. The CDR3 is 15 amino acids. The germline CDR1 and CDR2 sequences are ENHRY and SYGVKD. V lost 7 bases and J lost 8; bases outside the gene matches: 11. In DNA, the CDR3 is TGTGCCATCAAGCACCCCGGGACAGGGGATGATGAGCAGTTCTTC. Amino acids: CAIKHPGTGDDEQFF.

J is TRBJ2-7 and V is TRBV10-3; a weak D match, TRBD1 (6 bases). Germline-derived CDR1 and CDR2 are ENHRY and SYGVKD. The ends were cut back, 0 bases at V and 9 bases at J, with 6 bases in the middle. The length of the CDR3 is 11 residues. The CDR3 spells CAISESTGQYF. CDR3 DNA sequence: TGTGCCATCAGTGAGTCGACAGGGCAGTACTTC.

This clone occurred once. This CDR3 reads CASSPPTGNHNEQFF. DNA of the CDR3: TGTGCCAGCAGCCCCCCGACAGGTAACCACAATGAGCAGTTCTTC. This sequence joins TRBV28 and TRBJ2-1; possible D gene TRBD1, 6 bases. Trimming stripped 6 bases from V and 5 bases from J, with 17 bases between. There are 15 residues in the CDR3. Germline V gene lookup returns CDR1 MDHEN and CDR2 SYDVKM.

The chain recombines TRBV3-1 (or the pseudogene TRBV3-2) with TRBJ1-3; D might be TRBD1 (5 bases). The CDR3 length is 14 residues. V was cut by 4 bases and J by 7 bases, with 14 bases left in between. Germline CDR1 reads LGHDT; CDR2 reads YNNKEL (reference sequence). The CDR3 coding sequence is TGTGCCAGCAGCCCGCACGGGGGTGCGAACACCATATATTTT. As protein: CASSPHGGANTIYF.

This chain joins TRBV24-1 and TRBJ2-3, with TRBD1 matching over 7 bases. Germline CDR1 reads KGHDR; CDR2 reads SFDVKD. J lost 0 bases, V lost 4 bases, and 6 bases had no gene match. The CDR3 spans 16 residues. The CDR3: CATSDPGTASTDTQYF. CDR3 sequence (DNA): TGTGCCACCAGTGACCCCGGGACAGCTAGCACAGATACGCAGTATTTT.

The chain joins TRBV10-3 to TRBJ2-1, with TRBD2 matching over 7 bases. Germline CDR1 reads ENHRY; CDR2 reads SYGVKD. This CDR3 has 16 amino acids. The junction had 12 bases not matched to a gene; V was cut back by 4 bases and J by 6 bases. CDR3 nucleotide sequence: TGTGCCATCAGTGGGAAGACGGGAGGTGTTATCAATGAGCAGTTCTTC. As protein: CAISGKTGGVINEQFF.

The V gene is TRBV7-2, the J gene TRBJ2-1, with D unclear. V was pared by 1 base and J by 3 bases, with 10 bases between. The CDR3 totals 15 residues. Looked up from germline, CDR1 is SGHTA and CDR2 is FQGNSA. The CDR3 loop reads CASSLDSSYYNEQFF. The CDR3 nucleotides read TGTGCCAGCAGCTTAGATTCCAGTTACTACAATGAGCAGTTCTTC.

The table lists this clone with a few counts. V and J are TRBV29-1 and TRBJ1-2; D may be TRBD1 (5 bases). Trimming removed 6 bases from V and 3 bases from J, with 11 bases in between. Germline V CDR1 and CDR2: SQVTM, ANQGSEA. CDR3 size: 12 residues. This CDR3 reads CSVDNRHYGYTF. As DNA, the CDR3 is TGCAGCGTGGACAACAGGCACTATGGCTACACCTTC.

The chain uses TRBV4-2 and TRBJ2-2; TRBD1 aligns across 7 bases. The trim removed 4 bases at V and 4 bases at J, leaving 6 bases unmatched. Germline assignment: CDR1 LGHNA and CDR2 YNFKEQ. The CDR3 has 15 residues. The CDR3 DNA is TGTGCCAGCAGCCTTCCAGGGGGTTTCACCGGGGAGCTGTTTTTT. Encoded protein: CASSLPGGFTGELFF.